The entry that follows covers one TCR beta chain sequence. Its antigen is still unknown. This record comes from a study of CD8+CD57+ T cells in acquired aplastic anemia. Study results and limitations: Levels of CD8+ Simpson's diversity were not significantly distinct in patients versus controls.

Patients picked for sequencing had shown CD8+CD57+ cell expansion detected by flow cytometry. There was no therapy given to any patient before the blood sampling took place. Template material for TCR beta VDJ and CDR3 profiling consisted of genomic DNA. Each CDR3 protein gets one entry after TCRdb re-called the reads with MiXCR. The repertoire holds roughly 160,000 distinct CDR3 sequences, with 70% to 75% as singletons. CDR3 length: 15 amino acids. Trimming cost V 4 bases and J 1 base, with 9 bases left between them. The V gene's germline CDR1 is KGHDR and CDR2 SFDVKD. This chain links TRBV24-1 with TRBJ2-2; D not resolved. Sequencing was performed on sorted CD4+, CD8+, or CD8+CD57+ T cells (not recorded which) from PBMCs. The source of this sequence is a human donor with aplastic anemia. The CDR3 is CATSDRLVNTGELFF. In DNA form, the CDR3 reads TGTGCCACCAGTGACAGATTAGTGAACACCGGGGAGCTGTTTTTT.